This TCR beta chain was recovered during a study of cytomegalovirus exposure and HLA in healthy donors. The wider study: In an earlier analysis, 95 million to 140 million unique TCR beta sequences were found from 150 million to 200 million T cells.

Vbeta (60) and Jbeta (13) primers were used in the PCR. Method: immunoSEQ multiplex PCR; TCRdb's copy keeps in-frame clones and lacks some. This table holds 110,000 or so clones, roughly 70% found once. Note on this clone: The antigen remains unidentified.

There are 13 residues in the CDR3. Germline loops: CDR1 MDHEN, CDR2 SYDVKM. The J segment lost 7 bases and the V segment lost 5 bases, leaving 2 bases of the junction unmatched. General study results and limits: Accurate prediction of HLA-A and HLA-B alleles (for most subjects) was reportedly achieved from TCR beta sequences. Rates of TCR association differed by HLA locus in a later analysis, with DRB1 highest and HLA-C lowest. TCR beta V- and J-gene trimming was later associated with a missense DCLRE1C variant.

Sequences were obtained from PBMCs. The chain links TRBV28 to TRBJ1-6, with 7 bases that match TRBD1. The source of this sequence is a young man in good health and CMV-seropositive. The CDR3 sequence: CASSTGVNSPLHF. The CDR3 DNA reads TGTGCCAGCAGTACAGGGGTAAATTCACCCCTCCACTTT.